This passage covers 2 T cell receptor beta chains from one sample sequenced in a study of early T cells in non-severe SARS-CoV-2 infection. TCRdb passed the 5' RACE reads through MiXCR, listing each CDR3 protein once. The table records 25,000 to 35,000 distinct CDR3 sequences, around 6% of them present only once. This material consisted of whole blood, taken at baseline. All receptors derive from an adult who was a healthcare worker with PCR-confirmed SARS-CoV-2 infection or an uninfected control (not recorded which).

The sample holds many counts of this clonotype. The chain is built from TRBV20-1 and TRBJ2-4, with TRBD1 identical over 8 bases. V lost 0 bases and J lost 5; bases outside the gene matches: 9. CDR1 DFQATT and CDR2 SNEGSKA come from the germline V gene (reference sequence). The CDR3 is made up of 16 amino acids. The CDR3, as DNA: TGCAGTGCTAGAGATCTGGCAGGGGGCTCCGAAAACATTCAGTACTTC. This sequence encodes CSARDLAGGSENIQYF.

This clonotype was observed a few times. CDR3 bases: TGTGCCAGCAGCTTAATCGGGGGGCCCCCCTACGAGCAGTACTTC. The encoded protein is CASSLIGGPPYEQYF. This sequence joins TRBV11-2 and TRBJ2-7, with D maybe TRBD2 (7 bases). CDR3 size: 15 residues. Germline V gene sequence: CDR1 SGHAT, CDR2 FQNNGV. V lost 2 bases, J lost 2 bases, and 13 bases lay in between.